This T cell receptor beta chain stems from a study of blood T cell repertoires in COVID-19. Authors' processing steps: Estimates of nucleated cell counts were drawn from the amplification of reference gene primers. Generated by immunoSEQ multiplex PCR, the TCRdb table keeps only in-frame clones and is missing some. For V, J and clone size, that table is used; D and trimming come from the DNA. The sample carries about 180,000 clones, 88% recorded once. Germline V gives CDR1 SGHVS, CDR2 FQNEAQ. This CDR3 spans 17 amino acids. The J segment lost 0 bases and the V segment lost 4 bases, leaving 9 bases of the junction unmatched. The participants were between roughly 18 and 90 years old and came from some 23 US areas.

Sequenced input: PBMCs or T cells enriched from blood (not recorded which). This clonotype was sampled from a woman aged 18-30 years who had recovered from COVID-19. The chain couples TRBV7-8 to TRBJ2-1; the match to TRBD2 covers 7 bases. The CDR3 protein is CASSSGLVSSSYNEQFF. CDR3 in DNA: TGTGCCAGCAGCTCTGGACTAGTCTCTAGCTCCTACAATGAGCAGTTCTTC.